This T cell receptor (beta chain) was captured by sequencing in a study of blood T cell repertoires in COVID-19. CDR1 is KGHDR, CDR2 SFDVKD, per germline. Deletions cut 4 bases from V and 2 bases from J, with 8 bases between. CDR3 size: 14 residues. Sequencing was performed with immunoSEQ multiplex PCR; in TCRdb, only in-frame clones are kept and a portion is missing. The sample has approximately 100,000 clones, just over 85% seen once. In Cohort 3, a recovered donor had either two negative PCRs, clearance, or symptom resolution. Sequencing was carried out using PBMCs or T cells enriched from blood (not recorded which). The clonotype originates from a woman aged 45-65 years who had recovered from COVID-19. V usage is TRBV24-1 and J usage is TRBJ2-1, with D possibly being TRBD2 (5 bases). This CDR3 reads CATSEVGTYNEQFF. The CDR3 coding sequence is TGTGCCACCAGTGAGGTCGGGACCTACAATGAGCAGTTCTTC.